This T cell receptor (beta chain) was retrieved from a study of preoperative IRX-2 immunotherapy in early breast cancer. Only in-frame clones appear in the TCRdb table, and some are missing; sequencing was by immunoSEQ multiplex PCR. The sample has about 24,000 clones; over 85% are singletons. Treatment specified: preoperative locoregional IRX-2 cytokine immunotherapy. This phase Ib study tested locoregional IRX-2 cytokine immunotherapy given before surgery. Per germline, CDR1 LNHDA and CDR2 SQIVND (reference sequence). The J segment lost 6 bases and the V segment lost 7 bases, leaving 9 bases of the junction unmatched. The CDR3 is 15 residues long.

V and J are TRBV19 and TRBJ2-2; TRBD1 aligns across 9 bases. This TCR came from a human donor with breast cancer. The sequenced sample was tumor tissue, obtained after IRX-2 immunotherapy. The CDR3 region has the DNA TGTGCCAGTACCGCCGGGACAGGGTTCCCCGGGGAGCTGTTTTTT. This gives the protein CASTAGTGFPGELFF.